The 27 T cell receptor beta chains given below trace back to one sample, sequenced in a study of cytomegalovirus exposure and HLA in healthy donors. Amplification used 60 Vbeta primers and 13 Jbeta primers. TCRdb's table, derived via immunoSEQ multiplex PCR, lists solely in-frame clones and lacks some. The data show 95,000 to 150,000 clones, more than 60% seen once. Material for sequencing was PBMCs. Receptor source: a woman aged 35 to 49 in good health and CMV-seronegative.

The genes are TRBV9 and TRBJ2-2; 10 bases align to TRBD2. V was clipped by 4 bases and J by 6 bases; unmatched bases: 21. Germline V lookup: CDR1 SGDLS, CDR2 YYNGEE. The CDR3 is made up of 20 amino acids. The CDR3 bases are TGTGCCAGCAGCCCTAGTTCCGCTACCTCTAGCGGGAGAACTGCCGGGGAGCTGTTTTTT. Its protein product is CASSPSSATSSGRTAGELFF.

The chain is built from TRBV19 and TRBJ2-5; 10 bases are shared with TRBD2. The V segment lost 6 bases and the J segment 5 bases; nucleotides outside the gene matches: 9. Germline CDR1 reads LNHDA; CDR2 reads SQIVND (reference sequence). CDR3 length equals 15 residues. CDR3 sequence (DNA): TGTGCCAGTAGGCCAATAGCGGGAGGCGGTGAGACCCAGTACTTC. Protein: CASRPIAGGGETQYF. Full variable domain (rest looked up from reference TRBV19 and TRBJ2-5): DGGITQSPKYLFRKEGQNVTLSCEQNLNHDAMYWYRQDPGQGLRLIYYSQIVNDFQKGDIAEGYSVSREKKESFPLTVTSAQKNPTAFYLCASRPIAGGGETQYFGPGTRLLVL.

This clone was detected a few times. The genes are TRBV27 and TRBJ2-3; 8 nucleotides agree with TRBD2. The J segment lost 3 bases and the V segment lost 4 bases, leaving 12 bases of the junction unmatched. The CDR3 runs to 17 residues. Germline CDR1 reads MNHEY; CDR2 reads SMNVEV (reference sequence). The CDR3 region is CASSSPFVGGDTDTQYF. CDR3 coding DNA: TGTGCCAGCAGTTCCCCCTTCGTCGGGGGGGATACAGATACGCAGTATTTT.

The sample holds one count of this clone. The V call is TRBV7-9, the J call TRBJ1-2; 7 bases match TRBD1. Trimming removed 2 bases from V and 4 bases from J; junction bases left unmatched: 7. CDR3 length: 15 amino acids. Germline V gives CDR1 SEHNR, CDR2 FQNEAQ (reference sequence). CDR3 nucleotide sequence: TGTGCCAGCAGCTTATCCTCCACAGGGGCCTATGGCTACACCTTC. It yields the protein CASSLSSTGAYGYTF.

A few counts support this clone. The chain uses TRBV18 and TRBJ2-1; 15 bases map to TRBD2. The CDR3 runs 19 residues. Trimming cost V 6 bases and J 1 base; bases outside gene matches: 10. Germline V gene sequence: CDR1 KGHSH, CDR2 LQKENI. The CDR3 region has the DNA TGTGCCAGCTCGGCGCCGGGACTAGCGGGAGGTGGGTCCTACAATGAGCAGTTCTTC. This codes for CASSAPGLAGGGSYNEQFF.

The chain joins TRBV5-5 to TRBJ2-7, with D perhaps matching TRBD2 (5 bases). CDR1 is SGHKS, CDR2 YYEKEE, per germline (reference sequence). This CDR3 comprises 15 residues. V was shortened by 4 bases and J by 2 bases, with 16 bases between the two germline ends. CDR3 bases: TGTGCCAGCAGCGGTGGACCGGGGAGCCCCTACGAGCAGTACTTC. This sequence encodes CASSGGPGSPYEQYF. The variable domain in full, with the rest retrieved from reference TRBV5-5 and TRBJ2-7, is DAGVTQSPTHLIKTRGQQVTLRCSPISGHKSVSWYQQVLGQGPQFIFQYYEKEERGRGNFPDRFSARQFPNYSSELNVNALLLGDSALYLCASSGGPGSPYEQYFGPGTRLTVT.

Note on this clone: This CDR3 is also generated by other DNA sequences in the sample. The chain is built from TRBV5-1 and TRBJ1-6, with D tentatively TRBD1 (6 bases). CDR1 and CDR2 from the germline V gene are SGHRS and YFSETQ. The CDR3 is 14 amino acids. V was cut by 5 bases and J by 7 bases, with 13 bases left in between. The CDR3, as DNA: TGCGCCAGCAGATGGACAGTCGAAAATTCACCCCTCCACTTT. As protein: CASRWTVENSPLHF.

CDR3 DNA: TGTGCCAGTAGTGACGACAGGGGGTCCCATGGCTACACCTTC. The encoded protein is CASSDDRGSHGYTF. J is TRBJ1-2 and V is TRBV19; TRBD1 agrees at 9 bases. V gave up 5 bases and J gave up 6 bases; unmatched junction bases: 7. Germline-derived CDR1 and CDR2 are LNHDA and SQIVND (reference sequence). This CDR3 spans 14 amino acids. The whole variable domain, remainder taken from reference TRBV19 and TRBJ1-2, is DGGITQSPKYLFRKEGQNVTLSCEQNLNHDAMYWYRQDPGQGLRLIYYSQIVNDFQKGDIAEGYSVSREKKESFPLTVTSAQKNPTAFYLCASSDDRGSHGYTFGSGTRLTVV.

The genes are TRBV5-5 and TRBJ2-7; 7 bases align to TRBD2. Per the germline V gene, CDR1 is SGHKS and CDR2 is YYEKEE (reference sequence). The V gene end was trimmed by 7 bases and the J gene end by 0 bases; junction bases not matched to a gene: 7. This CDR3 is built from 14 residues. The CDR3 spells CASRKREDSYEQYF. CDR3 coding DNA: TGTGCCAGCCGCAAACGGGAGGACTCCTACGAGCAGTACTTC. Full variable domain (rest looked up from reference TRBV5-5 and TRBJ2-7): DAGVTQSPTHLIKTRGQQVTLRCSPISGHKSVSWYQQVLGQGPQFIFQYYEKEERGRGNFPDRFSARQFPNYSSELNVNALLLGDSALYLCASRKREDSYEQYFGPGTRLTVT.

The chain uses TRBV29-1 and TRBJ1-5; D is possibly TRBD1 (6 bases). This CDR3 spans 13 amino acids. V gave up 7 bases and J gave up 6 bases, with 16 bases separating them. Germline lookup yields CDR1 SQVTM and CDR2 ANQGSEA. The DNA of the CDR3 is TGCAGCGCACACACAGGGAGCGGTCAGCCCCAGCATTTT. Translated, it gives CSAHTGSGQPQHF.

This sequence joins TRBV29-1 and TRBJ1-2; maybe TRBD1 (5 bases). The germline V gene encodes CDR1 SQVTM and CDR2 ANQGSEA. The V gene lost 2 bases and the J gene lost 6 bases, with 10 bases spanning the gap. CDR3 length: 12 amino acids. CDR3 sequence reads: CSVESVGDGYTF. The CDR3 bases are TGCAGCGTTGAATCAGTAGGGGATGGCTACACCTTC.

The sample holds one count of this clone. The CDR3 sequence: CASSSGTSGWEQYF. The DNA of the CDR3 is TGTGCCAGCAGTTCTGGGACTAGCGGGTGGGAGCAGTACTTC. V gene TRBV27 combines with J gene TRBJ2-7; 12 nucleotides match TRBD2. Germline CDR1 MNHEY, CDR2 SMNVEV (reference sequence). CDR3 length: 14 amino acids. V was clipped by 4 bases and J by 7 bases; unmatched bases: 5.

The chain recombines TRBV18 with TRBJ2-7, with 9 bases fitting TRBD2. The trim removed 0 bases at V and 5 bases at J, leaving 8 bases unmatched. In germline, CDR1 is KGHSH, CDR2 LQKENI. There are 16 residues in the CDR3. CDR3 in amino acids: CASSPPSGSGYHEQYF. In DNA, the CDR3 is TGTGCCAGCTCACCACCTAGCGGGAGCGGGTACCACGAGCAGTACTTC.

The V call is TRBV5-1, the J call TRBJ1-4; D perhaps matches TRBD1 (6 bases). The CDR3 runs to 16 residues. CDR1 is SGHRS, CDR2 YFSETQ, per germline. V was trimmed by 1 base and J by 7 bases, leaving 17 bases between them. CDR3 sequence (DNA): TGCGCCAGCAGCTTGCCCGCCGGGACATCGAGTGAAAAACTGTTTTTT. Residues: CASSLPAGTSSEKLFF.

V usage is TRBV2 and J usage is TRBJ2-2, with 8 bases aligning to TRBD1. With V trimmed by 6 bases and J by 4 bases, 4 bases remained unmatched. Per the germline V gene, CDR1 is SNHLY and CDR2 is FYNNEI. The CDR3 is made up of 14 amino acids. CDR3 sequence: CASRGDRTTGELFF. CDR3 in DNA: TGTGCCAGCAGGGGGGACAGGACCACCGGGGAGCTGTTTTTT.

The chain recombines TRBV6-5 with TRBJ2-2; D gene ambiguous. CDR3 length equals 12 residues. The V gene's germline CDR1 is MNHEY and CDR2 SVGAGI. Trimming stripped 7 bases from V and 6 bases from J, with 9 bases between. As DNA, the CDR3 is TGTGCCAGCATCGATACATCCGGGGAGCTGTTTTTT. Protein: CASIDTSGELFF.

The V call is TRBV10-3, the J call TRBJ2-7, with 7 bases lining up with TRBD1. J lost 1 base, V lost 5 bases, and 5 bases had no gene match. CDR3 length: 14 amino acids. Germline assignment: CDR1 ENHRY and CDR2 SYGVKD. The CDR3 is CAISPGQASYEQYF. The CDR3, as DNA: TGTGCCATCAGTCCAGGACAGGCGTCCTACGAGCAGTACTTC.

The chain is built from TRBV6-1 and TRBJ1-5; no clear D. The CDR3 consists of 12 residues. Trimming stripped 2 bases from V and 6 bases from J, with 5 bases between. CDR1 MNHNS and CDR2 SASEGT come from the germline V gene. CDR3 DNA: TGTGCCAGCAGTGAAAGGAGTCAGCCCCAGCATTTT. Its protein is CASSERSQPQHF.

This clone was picked up a small number of times. V gene TRBV19 combines with J gene TRBJ2-7, with 10 bases lining up with TRBD1. The trim removed 5 bases at V and 3 bases at J, leaving 10 bases unmatched. The CDR3 covers 16 residues. Germline loops: CDR1 LNHDA, CDR2 SQIVND (reference sequence). The CDR3 DNA reads TGTGCCAGTAGTTCAGCGGGGCGGGACAGGGGCTACGAGCAGTACTTC. This gives the protein CASSSAGRDRGYEQYF.

The chain links TRBV30 to TRBJ1-2, with unresolved D. Germline CDR1 GTSNPN, CDR2 SVGIG (reference sequence). The CDR3 has 11 amino acids. The V and J ends lost 2 bases and 8 bases respectively, with 9 bases between them. Written as DNA, the CDR3 is TGTGCCTGGAGTCTGGGAGGCGGCTACACCTTC. The encoded protein is CAWSLGGGYTF.

The chain links TRBV4-3 to TRBJ1-2; D possibly corresponds to TRBD1 (6 bases). Germline CDR1 reads LGHNA; CDR2 reads YSLEER. Trimming took 0 bases from V and 5 from J, leaving 13 bases between them. The CDR3 extends over 15 amino acids. The CDR3 is CASSQDMRGPYGYTF. The CDR3 coding sequence is TGCGCCAGCAGCCAAGATATGCGGGGGCCTTATGGCTACACCTTC.

V is TRBV5-6 and J is TRBJ1-1, with D uncertain. The CDR3 is 13 residues long. Germline V CDR1 and CDR2: SGHDT, YYEEEE. The V and J ends lost 4 bases and 4 bases respectively, with 11 bases between them. The CDR3 sequence is CASSEYNPTEAFF. The CDR3 region has the DNA TGTGCCAGCAGCGAGTATAACCCCACTGAAGCTTTCTTT.

This chain connects TRBV7-2 to TRBJ2-5; TRBD2 aligns across 7 bases. Trimming took 3 bases from V and 1 from J; bases not matched to a gene: 8. The CDR3 sequence is 16 residues long. From germline, CDR1 is SGHTA and CDR2 FQGNSA. The CDR3 here is CASSFSAGAVQETQYF. CDR3 in DNA: TGTGCCAGCAGCTTCTCGGCGGGAGCCGTCCAAGAGACCCAGTACTTC.

The CDR3 reads CASSLVGGNQPQHF. Written as DNA, the CDR3 is TGTGCCAGCAGCTTGGTAGGAGGCAATCAGCCCCAGCATTTT. The rearrangement links TRBV5-5 to TRBJ1-5; D uncertain. Looked up from germline, CDR1 is SGHKS and CDR2 is YYEKEE (reference sequence). The CDR3 runs to 14 residues. V shed 0 bases and J shed 2 bases, with 6 bases lying between them.

The rearrangement links TRBV23-1 to TRBJ2-2; D is unclear. TRBV23-1 is annotated as an ORF whose role is uncertain. This CDR3 is 16 amino acids long. Trimming stripped 5 bases from V and 4 bases from J, with 17 bases between. CDR3 DNA sequence: TGCGCCAGCAGTACCCAAAGGTGCTCGGGCACCGGGGAGCTGTTTTTT. It codes for CASSTQRCSGTGELFF.

Concerning this clone itself: The same CDR3 also results from other DNA sequences found in this sample. The chain has TRBV6-5 and TRBJ2-3, with 9 bases that match TRBD2. There are 15 residues in the CDR3. V trimming: 6 bases; J trimming: 2 bases; junction bases outside the gene matches: 6. Germline CDR1 and CDR2: MNHEY and SVGAGI. CDR3 DNA: TGTGCCAGCAGCTATAGCGGGGGCTCCACAGATACGCAGTATTTT. Encoded protein: CASSYSGGSTDTQYF.

The CDR3 is CASSRPGTRTYEQYF. The CDR3, as DNA: TGTGCCAGCAGTCGTCCCGGGACACGTACCTACGAGCAGTACTTC. The rearrangement joins TRBV6-6 to TRBJ2-7; possibly TRBD1 for D (6 bases). The germline gives CDR1 MNHNY, CDR2 SVGAGI (reference sequence). The CDR3 totals 15 residues. Trimming took 5 bases from V and 2 from J, leaving 16 bases between them.